This TCR beta chain came from a study of cytotoxic CD8 clonotypes in ibrutinib-treated CLL. Germline lookup yields CDR1 SGHAT and CDR2 FQNNGV. The V end lost 1 base, the J end lost 4 bases, and 7 bases lay between the germline ends. The length of the CDR3 is 13 residues. The data were produced by immunoSEQ multiplex PCR, yet TCRdb's version contains in-frame clones alone and is incomplete. The sample records more than 70,000 clones, more than 75% being singletons. The TCR was taken from a human donor with chronic lymphocytic leukemia. The chain has TRBV11-2 and TRBJ1-1, with D hard to call. The sample here was PBMCs, taken after 12 months of ibrutinib treatment. CDR3 coding DNA: TGTGCCAGCAGCTTAGGGTGGGCCACTGAAGCTTTCTTT. Its translation is CASSLGWATEAFF.